Sequencing of this TCR beta chain was carried out in a study of cytomegalovirus exposure and HLA in healthy donors. On the study more broadly: There were 100 million to 130 million unique TCR beta sequences, drawn from approximately 180 million T cells, in an earlier analysis.

The PCR used 60 Vbeta and 13 Jbeta primers. The method was immunoSEQ multiplex PCR; TCRdb's version includes in-frame clones alone and lacks a portion of them. Of 250,000 to 300,000 clones listed, roughly 81% are singletons. Study-wide results and caveats: Donors were assumed by presence/absence analyses to have roughly uniform sequencing depth.

Trimming cost V 4 bases and J 7 bases; bases outside gene matches: 5. The CDR3 loop spans 13 amino acids. Germline loops: CDR1 SGHNT, CDR2 YENEEA. Notes on this clone: The antigen is unknown.

The source material was PBMCs. This chain joins TRBV11-3 and TRBJ1-2, with 8 positions matching TRBD1. The clonotype was recovered from a woman between 40 and 55 years old in good health and CMV-seropositive. This CDR3 is CASSSDRGIGYTF. The CDR3 DNA reads TGTGCCAGCAGCTCCGACAGGGGTATTGGCTACACCTTC. Full variable domain (outside the CDR3, taken from reference TRBV11-3 and TRBJ1-2): EAGVVQSPRYKIIEKKQPVAFWCNPISGHNTLYWYLQNLGQGPELLIRYENEEAVDDSQLPKDRFSAERLKGVDSTLKIQPAELGDSAVYLCASSSDRGIGYTFGSGTRLTVV.